The text below deals with one T cell receptor (beta chain). Its antigen is as yet unknown. Generated by immunoSEQ multiplex PCR, the TCRdb table keeps only in-frame clones and is missing some. The repertoire consists of tens of thousands of clones, with around 86% occurring once and the leading ten covering 5.8%. Ahead of sequencing, the ViraFEST assay grew antigen-specific CD4+ T cells using viral peptide pools. The authors isolated CD4+ T cells after around nine days of culture. Participants received two doses of either the BNT162b2 or mRNA-1273 vaccine. V gave up 4 bases and J gave up 4 bases, with 19 bases separating them. CDR1 and CDR2 from the germline V gene are LNHDA and SQIVND (reference sequence). This CDR3 is built from 16 residues. The data derive from a study of vaccination effects on CD4 cells after COVID-19.

The receptor was isolated from a human donor who received a COVID-19 vaccine. Some clones in this sample may be carry-over from other donors' samples. The specimen was CD4+ T cells from PBMCs cultured with SARS-CoV-2 spike peptides, collected after COVID-19 vaccination. The V call is TRBV19, the J call TRBJ2-5; tentatively, D is TRBD1 (6 bases). The CDR3 DNA reads as TGTGCCAGTAGTACAGGAGCGGCAGGGGCGGTAGAGACCCAGTACTTC. Translation gives CASSTGAAGAVETQYF.